The 32 T cell receptor beta chains listed next were all sequenced from one sample in a study of T cells in Graves' hyperthyroidism and ophthalmopathy. RNA transcripts yielded amplified TCR beta CDR3 regions. The study used the HTBI primer set for a first-round RT-PCR of the TCR CDR3. MiXCR, run by TCRdb on the multiplex PCR reads, gives a single entry per CDR3 protein. The sample shows roughly 350,000 distinct CDR3 sequences, approximately 13% of them seen only once. Input material: blood. These receptor sequences come from a woman aged 35 to 49 with Graves' ophthalmopathy.

This chain connects TRBV27 to TRBJ1-2, with a tentative D call TRBD1 (5 bases). The CDR3 extends over 15 amino acids. The V end lost 2 bases, the J end lost 1 base, and 11 bases lay between the germline ends. Germline CDR1 and CDR2: MNHEY and SMNVEV (reference sequence). The CDR3 coding sequence is TGTGCCAGCAGTTTAACCCCAGGGCTTAACTATGGCTACACCTTC. It specifies CASSLTPGLNYGYTF.

The rearrangement uses TRBV3-1 and TRBJ2-2; D ambiguous. Germline V gives CDR1 LGHDT, CDR2 YNNKEL (reference sequence). V was pared by 2 bases and J by 4 bases, with 8 bases between. The CDR3 loop spans 14 amino acids. The CDR3 nucleotides read TGTGCCAGCAGCCAACTCTTAGCCACCGGGGAGCTGTTTTTT. Its translation is CASSQLLATGELFF.

The chain uses TRBV29-1 and TRBJ1-2; D not resolved. Germline V gene sequence: CDR1 SQVTM, CDR2 ANQGSEA. CDR3 length equals 14 residues. Trimming left V 4 bases short and J 2 bases short, with 14 bases between. CDR3 DNA sequence: TGCAGCGTTGTTTTGGGTCCACAGAACTATGGCTACACCTTC. The encoded protein is CSVVLGPQNYGYTF. The full variable domain, rest sourced from reference TRBV29-1 and TRBJ1-2, is SAVISQKPSRDICQRGTSLTIQCQVDSQVTMMFWYRQQPGQSLTLIATANQGSEATYESGFVIDKFPISRPNLTFSTLTVSNMSPEDSSIYLCSVVLGPQNYGYTFGSGTRLTVV.

This clonotype was counted ten times or more. The chain couples TRBV2 to TRBJ2-7; D not certain. The CDR3 contains 13 residues. The V end was cut by 4 bases, the J end by 3 bases, with 10 bases between. CDR1 is SNHLY and CDR2 is FYNNEI in the germline V gene. Here the CDR3 DNA reads TGTGCCAGCAGTGCTCGGGTAGGCTACGAGCAGTACTTC. As protein: CASSARVGYEQYF.

This clonotype was found many times. The chain employs TRBV20-1 and TRBJ2-7; 9 positions match TRBD2. Germline loops: CDR1 DFQATT, CDR2 SNEGSKA (reference sequence). Unmatched junction bases numbered 5, after V lost 7 bases and J lost 4 bases. This CDR3 region has 12 residues. CDR3 DNA: TGCAGTGGGGCTAGCGGGATTTACGAGCAGTACTTC. The encoded protein is CSGASGIYEQYF.

This clonotype was observed at least ten times. The V and J genes are TRBV20-1 and TRBJ2-2, with 11 bases fitting TRBD2. CDR1 and CDR2 from the germline V gene are DFQATT and SNEGSKA (reference sequence). Trimming cost V 3 bases and J 1 base; bases outside gene matches: 7. The CDR3 is 17 residues long. The CDR3 sequence: CSARELAGALNTGELFF. The CDR3 coding sequence is TGCAGTGCTAGGGAACTAGCGGGGGCCTTGAACACCGGGGAGCTGTTTTTT.

Ten or more counts support this clonotype. The chain employs TRBV7-9 and TRBJ1-2; 9 bases are a match to TRBD1. Germline CDR1 reads SEHNR; CDR2 reads FQNEAQ (reference sequence). CDR3 length equals 11 residues. Trimming at V came to 11 bases and at J to 5 bases, leaving 3 bases not matched to a gene. The CDR3 DNA reads as TGTGCCGGCGGACAGGGGTATGGCTACACCTTC. It codes for CAGGQGYGYTF.

This chain connects TRBV5-1 to TRBJ2-7; D remains ambiguous. V dropped 7 bases and J dropped 7 bases, with 21 bases sitting between them. The germline CDR1 and CDR2 sequences are SGHRS and YFSETQ. This CDR3 is built from 14 residues. The CDR3: CASRPELGNSEQYF. DNA of the CDR3: TGCGCCAGCCGACCCGAGTTAGGGAATTCGGAGCAGTACTTC.

This clonotype was counted at least ten times. The CDR3 here is CASSLGGRGNTEAFF. The CDR3 region has the DNA TGTGCCAGCAGCTTAGGAGGCAGGGGGAACACTGAAGCTTTCTTT. V usage is TRBV7-9 and J usage is TRBJ1-1, with D maybe TRBD1 (6 bases). Germline CDR1 reads SEHNR; CDR2 reads FQNEAQ (reference sequence). This CDR3 contains 15 residues. With 1 base removed from V and 1 base from J, the gap between germline ends came to 10 bases. Together with reference TRBV7-9 and TRBJ1-1, the CDR3 gives the full variable domain: DTGVSQNPRHKITKRGQNVTFRCDPISEHNRLYWYRQTLGQGPEFLTYFQNEAQLEKSRLLSDRFSAERPKGSFSTLEIQRTEQGDSAMYLCASSLGGRGNTEAFFGQGTRLTVV.

The table lists this clonotype with many counts. This chain links TRBV20-1 with TRBJ2-2; 9 nucleotides match TRBD2. Germline assignment: CDR1 DFQATT and CDR2 SNEGSKA (reference sequence). This CDR3 spans 15 amino acids. V trimming: 0 bases; J trimming: 6 bases; junction bases outside the gene matches: 5. The CDR3: CSARDPSGEAGELFF. CDR3 DNA: TGCAGTGCTAGAGATCCTAGCGGGGAGGCCGGGGAGCTGTTTTTT.

This clonotype has at least ten counts. The chain combines TRBV27 with TRBJ2-4; 8 nucleotides agree with TRBD1. The CDR3 contains 13 residues. Per the germline V gene, CDR1 is MNHEY and CDR2 is SMNVEV (reference sequence). The V gene end was trimmed by 3 bases and the J gene end by 8 bases; junction bases not matched to a gene: 3. In DNA, the CDR3 is TGTGCCAGCAGTTTGTCCAGGGGGCACATTCAGTACTTC. Residues: CASSLSRGHIQYF.

This chain uses TRBV7-9 with TRBJ1-4; unclear D gene. Germline CDR1 is SEHNR and CDR2 is FQNEAQ (reference sequence). V lost 3 bases and J lost 8, with 10 bases in between. The CDR3 spans 13 residues. The CDR3: CASSLGSNEKLFF. The CDR3 region has the DNA TGTGCCAGCAGCTTGGGCAGTAACGAAAAACTGTTTTTT.

At least ten counts were recorded for this clonotype. CDR3 nucleotides: TGTGCCAGCACTACCCTCACAGGGTTCCACGAGCAGTACTTC. This gives the protein CASTTLTGFHEQYF. V usage is TRBV6-1 and J usage is TRBJ2-7; weak D call: TRBD1 (6 bases). CDR1 and CDR2 from the germline V gene are MNHNS and SASEGT. The length of the CDR3 is 14 residues. V was clipped by 7 bases and J by 5 bases, with 18 bases between them.

This clonotype occurred a few times. V usage is TRBV28 and J usage is TRBJ2-7, with D perhaps matching TRBD2 (7 bases). This CDR3 is built from 14 residues. CDR1 and CDR2 from the germline V gene are MDHEN and SYDVKM. V lost 3 bases, J lost 4 bases, and 13 bases lay in between. The CDR3 here is CASSFQGGGYEQYF. DNA of the CDR3: TGTGCCAGCAGTTTCCAAGGGGGGGGGTACGAGCAGTACTTC. Looking up the rest from reference TRBV28 and TRBJ2-7 gives the full variable domain: DVKVTQSSRYLVKRTGEKVFLECVQDMDHENMFWYRQDPGLGLRLIYFSYDVKMKEKGDIPEGYSVSREKKERFSLILESASTNQTSMYLCASSFQGGGYEQYFGPGTRLTVT.

This clonotype has ten or more counts. The chain combines TRBV27 with TRBJ1-1; unclear D gene. The V end was cut by 5 bases, the J end by 1 base, with 11 bases between. This CDR3 is 14 amino acids long. CDR1 and CDR2 (germline): MNHEY, SMNVEV (reference sequence). The CDR3 bases are TGTGCCAGCAGTCGTACAGAACGGAACACTGAAGCTTTCTTT. Translating it yields CASSRTERNTEAFF.

In the case of this clonotype: A much larger clone differs from this one at a single base, so this may be a read error. The V gene is TRBV12-3 or TRBV12-4, the J gene TRBJ2-6, with no clear D. V was shortened by 8 bases and J by 0 bases, with 11 bases between the two germline ends. The CDR3 runs to 15 residues. CDR3 DNA: TGTGCCAGCGCCCGACTTACCTCTGGGGCCAACGTCCTGACTTTC. Amino acid sequence: CASARLTSGANVLTF.

This clonotype was seen many times. The chain joins TRBV6-1 to TRBJ1-3; D is uncertain. Trimming took 4 bases from V and 4 from J, leaving 14 bases between them. The germline V gene has CDR1 MNHNS and CDR2 SASEGT. This CDR3 contains 15 residues. The CDR3 here is CASSVPSSSGNTIYF. CDR3 sequence (DNA): TGTGCCAGCAGTGTACCTAGTTCATCCGGAAACACCATATATTTT.

V gene TRBV15 combines with J gene TRBJ1-3; TRBD1 might be the D (5 bases). Trimming cost V 8 bases and J 4 bases, with 12 bases left between them. In germline, CDR1 is LNHNV, CDR2 YYDKDF (reference sequence). The CDR3 is 13 amino acids. In nucleotides, the CDR3 is TGTGCCACCGCCAATGGGGCCGGAAACACCATATATTTT. Its protein product is CATANGAGNTIYF.

This clonotype has only a few counts. V is TRBV10-3 and J is TRBJ2-7; the match to TRBD2 covers 7 bases. Germline CDR1 ENHRY, CDR2 SYGVKD. This CDR3 has 13 amino acids. V was clipped by 11 bases and J by 5 bases; unmatched bases: 12. Here the CDR3 DNA reads TGTGCCGCGCGTGGGAGGGAGAGCGACGAGCAGTACTTC. It codes for CAARGRESDEQYF.

This clonotype was picked up many times. This sequence joins TRBV27 and TRBJ2-1; 11 nucleotides align to TRBD2. The V and J ends lost 2 bases and 8 bases, in that order; junction bases with no gene match: 11. Per the germline V gene, CDR1 is MNHEY and CDR2 is SMNVEV (reference sequence). The CDR3 loop spans 17 amino acids. The CDR3 protein is CASSLTSGGIFNDEQFF. The CDR3 nucleotides are TGTGCCAGCAGTTTAACTAGCGGGGGTATATTTAACGATGAGCAGTTCTTC.

The rearrangement joins TRBV28 to TRBJ1-1; TRBD1 matches 7 bases. The CDR3 extends over 18 amino acids. V was clipped by 5 bases and J by 4 bases; unmatched bases: 19. CDR1 and CDR2 (germline): MDHEN, SYDVKM. In DNA, the CDR3 is TGTGCCAGCAGTCCCATCGACAGGGATAGGTCACATTCCACTGAAGCTTTCTTT. This codes for CASSPIDRDRSHSTEAFF.

The rearrangement joins TRBV11-3 to TRBJ1-6; a weak D match, TRBD1 (5 bases). Trimming shortened V by 2 bases and J by 6 bases, and 11 bases separated the two germline ends. Germline V gives CDR1 SGHNT, CDR2 YENEEA. This CDR3 has 15 residues. In DNA form, the CDR3 reads TGTGCCAGCAGCTTACAGGGTCCCGGTAATTCACCCCTCCACTTT. Translation gives CASSLQGPGNSPLHF.

The sample holds many counts of this clonotype. The chain is built from TRBV7-8 and TRBJ2-3; 12 bases agree with TRBD2. CDR3 length equals 16 residues. V gave up 4 bases and J gave up 5 bases; unmatched junction bases: 7. Germline assignment: CDR1 SGHVS and CDR2 FQNEAQ. The CDR3 sequence is CASSWLAGGPEDTQYF. The CDR3 DNA follows: TGTGCCAGCAGCTGGCTAGCGGGAGGGCCTGAAGATACGCAGTATTTT.

Concerning this clonotype itself: A junction end diverges from the germline sequence, so it may reflect a read error. The chain uses TRBV6-1 and TRBJ1-1, with TRBD1 matching over 10 bases. Germline CDR1 is MNHNS and CDR2 is SASEGT. The CDR3 is 14 residues long. CDR3: CASSLGQGHTEASF. The CDR3, as DNA: TGTGCCAGCAGTCTGGGACAGGGGCACACTGAAGCTTCCTTT.

Note on this clonotype: The germline gene is not matched at one end of the junction; a read error may be the cause. The rearrangement joins TRBV20-1 to TRBJ2-3; 7 positions agree with TRBD2. Germline CDR1 is DFQATT and CDR2 is SNEGSKA (reference sequence). The CDR3 totals 15 residues. CDR3 DNA sequence: TGCAGTGCCACCTCTCTAGCGGAGTCCACATATACGCAGTATTTT. It encodes CSATSLAESTYTQYF.

This clonotype was picked up many times. The chain is built from TRBV20-1 and TRBJ2-7, with D tentatively TRBD1 (6 bases). CDR3 length: 14 amino acids. Trimming removed 6 bases at V and 2 bases at J, with 17 bases between. Germline CDR1 and CDR2: DFQATT and SNEGSKA (reference sequence). The CDR3 here is CSAALDRSPYEQYF. CDR3 sequence (DNA): TGCAGTGCCGCACTTGACAGGAGCCCCTACGAGCAGTACTTC.

The table lists this clonotype with a few counts. V gene TRBV5-1 combines with J gene TRBJ1-4, with a possible D match to TRBD1 (5 bases). The CDR3 is 15 residues long. V was clipped by 3 bases and J by 5 bases, with 14 bases between them. The germline V gene encodes CDR1 SGHRS and CDR2 YFSETQ. The CDR3 loop is CASSYLGTENEKLFF. The DNA for the CDR3 is TGCGCCAGCAGCTATTTAGGGACGGAGAATGAAAAACTGTTTTTT.

This clonotype came up many times. J is TRBJ1-3 and V is TRBV12-3 or TRBV12-4; D remains unclear. The V and J ends lost 5 bases and 8 bases respectively, with 19 bases between them. This CDR3 is built from 15 residues. CDR3 in DNA: TGTGCCAGCAGTGACCTGGTCGAGGGAGAGGACACCATATATTTT. Amino acids: CASSDLVEGEDTIYF.

CDR3 coding DNA: TGTGCCAGTAGCACCGGACGGGAGCGGGATGAGCAGTTCTTC. It encodes CASSTGRERDEQFF. The chain uses TRBV19 and TRBJ2-1, with D possibly TRBD2 on 6 matching bases. Germline V gene lookup returns CDR1 LNHDA and CDR2 SQIVND (reference sequence). Trimming left V 6 bases short and J 8 bases short, with 17 bases between. This CDR3 is built from 14 residues.

This clonotype was observed a handful of times. The chain couples TRBV6-1 to TRBJ2-2; tentative D call: TRBD2 (7 bases). V was trimmed by 5 bases and J by 5 bases, leaving 12 bases between them. CDR1 is MNHNS, CDR2 SASEGT, per germline. This CDR3 region has 14 residues. CDR3 in DNA: TGTGCCAGCAGTAGGGGAGGGGGGACCGGGGAGCTGTTTTTT. This codes for CASSRGGGTGELFF.

This chain joins TRBV14 and TRBJ2-7, with D unclear. V was trimmed by 1 base and J by 6 bases, leaving 10 bases between them. The CDR3 spans 13 residues. The V gene's germline CDR1 is SGHDN and CDR2 FVKESK. The CDR3 here is CASSQVPAGEQYF. CDR3 DNA sequence: TGTGCCAGCAGCCAAGTCCCAGCAGGCGAGCAGTACTTC.

This clonotype was observed many times. The chain carries TRBV27 and TRBJ2-7; no clear D. Trimming stripped 3 bases from V and 2 bases from J, with 14 bases between. Germline-derived CDR1 and CDR2 are MNHEY and SMNVEV (reference sequence). The CDR3 runs 15 residues. The CDR3 DNA sequence: TGTGCCAGCAGTTTCTCCTCGGACGGAGCCTACGAGCAGTACTTC. Translating it yields CASSFSSDGAYEQYF.